Included here is one T cell receptor (beta chain) sequence, with context. These data belong to a study of blood T cell repertoires in COVID-19. Study-wide context: Material from acute and convalescent COVID-19 was sourced from the United States, Italy and Spain. Nucleic acid was either cDNA or gDNA, and it came from T cells, B-cell-depleted T cells, or PBMCs.

Study processing details: Researchers report that nucleated cell counts were estimated from reference gene primer amplification. The method was immunoSEQ multiplex PCR; TCRdb's version includes in-frame clones alone and lacks a portion of them. V and J calls and clone size are those listed in that table; D and trimming were worked out from the DNA. The data contain 61,000 or so clones, roughly three quarters of them singletons. Per the germline V gene, CDR1 is SGDLS and CDR2 is YYNGEE. This CDR3 has 16 residues. Trimming cost V 0 bases and J 3 bases; bases outside gene matches: 7. The TCR sequence derives from a woman in her 70s with acute or convalescent COVID-19. Sequencing was done on a sample of peripheral blood. The rearrangement links TRBV9 to TRBJ2-3; TRBD2 matches 7 bases. CDR3 sequence reads: CASSVGASGTTDTQYF. The CDR3 coding sequence is TGTGCCAGCAGCGTAGGTGCTAGCGGTACGACAGATACGCAGTATTTT.